The source of this T cell receptor (beta chain) is a study of PD-1 blockade in classical Hodgkin lymphoma (dated by TCRdb to about 2020). With regard to the full study: Nivolumab dosing was 3 mg/kg intravenously every 2 weeks, continuing until either disease progression or unacceptable toxicity. To define a peripheral blood immune signature of response to PD-1 blockade in classical Hodgkin lymphoma, the study combined TCR beta sequencing with CyTOF.

This specimen's time point label, per the study, means: cycle 1 day 1 (C1D1), immediately before nivolumab initiation. Relapse after autologous stem cell transplantation had occurred in all trial patients, and cohorts A, B and C were distinguished by prior brentuximab vedotin exposure. The trial cohort was composed of 56 patients with relapsed/refractory classical Hodgkin lymphoma, for whom complete response, partial response or progressive disease was recorded as best overall response. Single-agent nivolumab was administered to trial patients in the multi-cohort phase II CheckMate 205 trial. Best overall response was determined by an independent review committee according to the 2007 International Working Group response criteria. Trial PBMCs were obtained immediately prior to nivolumab initiation (C1D1) and on therapy at cycle 2 day 1 and cycle 4 day 1. Peripheral blood was collected in 8 mL Vacutainer Cell Preparation Tubes, from which PBMCs were isolated by centrifugation and then cryopreserved.

Genomic DNA was extracted with the Qiagen DNeasy kit from unsorted PBMCs and from negatively selected CD4+ and CD8+ fractions. TCR beta CDR3 regions were amplified by immunoSEQ multiplex PCR using primers annealing to V and J segments. A synthetic immune receptor repertoire was used to minimize amplification bias, and any residual bias was removed computationally once sequencing was done. From the authors' description of their analysis: Repertoire diversity was quantified as the Shannon entropy index using custom Python scripts. The unsorted, CD4+ and CD8+ repertoires were each analyzed separately, with the exception of combined analyses, where CD4+ and CD8+ sequences were merged in silico. A clone was considered expanded if an increase in frequency of at least 2-fold after treatment relative to C1D1 was found, and a pseudocount of 0.5 was applied to clones undetected at baseline. Clones with 0 or 1 copy at C1D1 were defined as singleton clones, while clones with 2 or more copies were defined as non-singleton clones. Clones expanded in unsorted samples were assigned a CD4+, CD8+ or unknown annotation through matching of protein sequences in sorted samples from the same patient. Diversity changes from C1D1 to C4D1 were tested in paired samples using Wilcoxon tests. The clones in this table, taken by TCRdb from immuneACCESS, are in-frame only. Not every clone is retained; where verified, under half of the shortfall comes from an unresolved V gene, and the cause of the rest is unknown. V, J and clone size derive from that table, while D and trimming were established from the DNA sequence. In this sample the table shows approximately 13,000 clones, about four fifths of which occur a single time. Together, the top ten hold 24% of the sample.

Findings and caveats that apply to the study as a whole: The study was restricted to a single clinical trial cohort, and the causes of repertoire differences, possibly disease activity or prior therapy, were left undefined. Baseline TCR diversity was reported to be lower in newly diagnosed patients than in healthy donors and to be lower still in relapsed/refractory patients. Trial patients with a complete response had baseline diversity similar to that of newly diagnosed patients, while partial responders and progressors had significantly lower diversity. Lower diversity was seen in patients whose nivolumab began less than 1 year after ASCT, and these patients were left out of later analyses so that immune reconstitution would not confound the results. CD4+ but not CD8+ TCR diversity rose significantly by C4D1 (p=0.0027 vs p=0.16), most apparent in complete responders (p=0.02).

V drops 1 base and J drops 3 bases, leaving 13 bases in between. As encoded in the germline V gene, CDR1 is SGHTA while CDR2 is FQGNSA. Its CDR3 holds 16 amino acids, cysteine through phenylalanine. The CDR3 DNA has 48 bases and is translated from base 1. Comment on this clone: No antigen is known for it. Base qualities are missing; no much larger clone stands one base away.

Sequenced material: peripheral blood mononuclear cells (PBMCs), taken at baseline. The V and J segments used are TRBV7-2 and TRBJ1-5; the D gene cannot be named for sure. The origin of this receptor is a human donor with classical Hodgkin lymphoma. The DNA is TGTGCCAGCAGCTTAGTAACTCAGGTTGCCAATCAGCCCCAGCATTTT. This encodes CASSLVTQVANQPQHF.